Shown below are 10 T cell receptor beta chains from a single sample sequenced in a study of patients and donors after allogeneic stem cell transplantation. TCRdb analysed the RT-PCR reads with MiXCR anew, one entry per CDR3 protein. Of 800,000 to 1,000,000 distinct CDR3 sequences in the sample, 15% to 20% were seen once. The sample comprised blood, either unsorted or a sorted T cell fraction (not recorded which). These receptors all stem from a human donor who was either an allogeneic HSCT recipient or a stem cell or donor lymphocyte infusion donor (not recorded which). It is not recorded whose cells these are; they may come from a transplant donor.

The chain recombines TRBV20-1 with TRBJ1-1, with unresolved D. The germline CDR1 and CDR2 sequences are DFQATT and SNEGSKA (reference sequence). V was trimmed by 3 bases and J by 10 bases, leaving 15 bases between them. CDR3 length: 12 residues. Here the CDR3 reads CSASGIRQGAFF. The DNA for the CDR3 is TGCAGTGCTAGTGGTATCAGGCAAGGAGCTTTCTTT.

This clonotype appeared many times. This chain links TRBV7-9 with TRBJ2-2; D perhaps matches TRBD1 (6 bases). The CDR3 is 15 residues long. The V gene lost 5 bases and the J gene lost 7 bases, with 17 bases spanning the gap. Germline V CDR1 and CDR2: SEHNR, FQNEAQ (reference sequence). The CDR3 DNA follows: TGTGCCAGCAGCAGACAGGACGTGAGTGGCGGGGAGCTGTTTTTT. Amino acids: CASSRQDVSGGELFF.

The CDR3, as DNA: TGCAGTGCTAGCGGGGCCTACAATGAGCAGTTCTTC. Its translation: CSASGAYNEQFF. V gene TRBV20-1 combines with J gene TRBJ2-1; the D gene is possibly TRBD2 (5 bases). CDR3 length equals 12 residues. Trimming shortened V by 3 bases and J by 2 bases, and 5 bases separated the two germline ends. CDR1 and CDR2 from the germline V gene are DFQATT and SNEGSKA (reference sequence).

This clonotype was seen a few times. The chain combines TRBV9 with TRBJ2-1; D possibly uses TRBD1 or TRBD2 (5 bases each). This CDR3 has 15 residues. V was cut by 2 bases and J by 9 bases, with 18 bases left in between. From germline, CDR1 is SGDLS and CDR2 YYNGEE. The chain's CDR3 is CASSVSVVKGSEQFF. CDR3 in DNA: TGTGCCAGCAGCGTCTCCGTCGTAAAGGGGAGTGAGCAGTTCTTC. Supplemented by reference TRBV9 and TRBJ2-1, the full variable domain reads DSGVTQTPKHLITATGQRVTLRCSPRSGDLSVYWYQQSLDQGLQFLIQYYNGEERAKGNILERFSAQQFPDLHSELNLSSLELGDSALYFCASSVSVVKGSEQFFGPGTRLTVL.

Details on this clonotype: One junction end does not reproduce the germline sequence, and a read error may be involved. V and J are TRBV7-9 and TRBJ1-2; TRBD1 agrees at 8 bases. Germline loops: CDR1 SEHNR, CDR2 FQNEAQ (reference sequence). This CDR3 is built from 15 residues. CDR3 residues: CVSSLDRAFNYGYTF. CDR3 DNA: TGTGTCAGCAGCCTGGACAGGGCTTTTAACTATGGCTACACCTTC.

This clonotype was seen only a few times. V usage is TRBV11-2 and J usage is TRBJ2-7; no firm D call. The CDR3 is made up of 14 amino acids. The V and J ends lost 5 bases and 2 bases respectively, with 13 bases between them. Germline V gene sequence: CDR1 SGHAT, CDR2 FQNNGV. The CDR3 region has the DNA TGTGCCAGCAGCCTCCAACTGTTAACCTACGAGCAGTACTTC. Amino acid sequence: CASSLQLLTYEQYF. Full variable domain (rest looked up from reference TRBV11-2 and TRBJ2-7): EAGVAQSPRYKIIEKRQSVAFWCNPISGHATLYWYQQILGQGPKLLIQFQNNGVVDDSQLPKDRFSAERLKGVDSTLKIQPAKLEDSAVYLCASSLQLLTYEQYFGPGTRLTVT.

This rearrangement joins TRBV20-1 to TRBJ2-3; D gene ambiguous. This CDR3 is built from 8 residues. In germline, CDR1 is DFQATT, CDR2 SNEGSKA (reference sequence). V was pared by 6 bases and J by 10 bases, with 5 bases between. The chain's CDR3 is CSASAQYF. The CDR3 DNA sequence: TGCAGTGCGTCCGCGCAGTATTTT.

This clonotype has just a few counts. The CDR3 protein is CASSVGTSGIYEQYF. CDR3 sequence (DNA): TGTGCCAGCAGCGTAGGGACTAGCGGGATTTACGAGCAGTACTTC. The chain uses TRBV9 and TRBJ2-7, with TRBD2 matching 12 bases. Germline V lookup: CDR1 SGDLS, CDR2 YYNGEE. The CDR3 sequence is 15 residues long. The V segment lost 0 bases and the J segment 4 bases; nucleotides outside the gene matches: 2.

The sample holds a few counts of this clonotype. The chain employs TRBV6-5 and TRBJ2-7; 9 bases fit TRBD1. V lost 5 bases, J lost 5 bases, and 1 base stayed unmatched. Germline V lookup: CDR1 MNHEY, CDR2 SVGAGI. The CDR3 spans 12 residues. For the CDR3, the DNA is TGTGCCAGCAGTCGGACAGGGGACGAGCAGTACTTC. It yields the protein CASSRTGDEQYF.

This clonotype has more than one count but fewer than ten. The CDR3 protein is CSATSGGRYNEQFF. CDR3 sequence (DNA): TGCAGTGCCACTAGCGGGGGACGCTACAATGAGCAGTTCTTC. The chain uses TRBV20-1 and TRBJ2-1; 11 bases align to TRBD2. V dropped 6 bases and J dropped 3; count of bases not matched to a gene: 4. Germline-derived CDR1 and CDR2 are DFQATT and SNEGSKA (reference sequence). This CDR3 comprises 14 residues.